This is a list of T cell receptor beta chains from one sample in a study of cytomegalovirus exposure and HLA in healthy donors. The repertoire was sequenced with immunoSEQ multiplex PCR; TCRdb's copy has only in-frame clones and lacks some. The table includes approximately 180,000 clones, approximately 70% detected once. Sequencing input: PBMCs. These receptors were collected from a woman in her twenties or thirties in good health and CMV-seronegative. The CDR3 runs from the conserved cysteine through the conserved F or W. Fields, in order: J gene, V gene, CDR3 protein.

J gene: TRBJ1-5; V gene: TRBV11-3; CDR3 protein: CASSLDPRTGGPYQPQHF
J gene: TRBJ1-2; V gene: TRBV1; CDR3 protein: CTSSPQPEDRGLCGYTF
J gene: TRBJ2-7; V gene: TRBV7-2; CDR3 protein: CASSLLFASGRAGYEQYF
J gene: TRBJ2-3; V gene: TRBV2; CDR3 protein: CASKSGEVTDTQYF
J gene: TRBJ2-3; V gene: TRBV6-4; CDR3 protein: CATMTDFFNTDTQYF
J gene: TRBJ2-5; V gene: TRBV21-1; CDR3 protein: CASSKEILQGDRETQYF
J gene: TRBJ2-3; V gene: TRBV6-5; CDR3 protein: CASSRDFTDTQYF
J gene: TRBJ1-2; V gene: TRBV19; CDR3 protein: CASSTGTGGYTF
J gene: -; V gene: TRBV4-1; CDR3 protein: CASSQGLAGGLSPYEQYF
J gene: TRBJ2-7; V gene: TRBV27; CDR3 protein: CASSLWGGQGAYEQYF
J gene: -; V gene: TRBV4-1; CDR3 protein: CASSQKTSGGGYYEQYF
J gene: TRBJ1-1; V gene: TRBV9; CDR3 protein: CASSLTGVDTEAFF
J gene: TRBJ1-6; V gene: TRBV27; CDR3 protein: CASSSGPRGTPTTLKSNSPLHF
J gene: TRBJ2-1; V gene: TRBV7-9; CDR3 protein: CASSNRGSRNEQFF
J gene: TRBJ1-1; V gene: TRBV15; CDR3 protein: CATSRDVSRQGGSTEAFF
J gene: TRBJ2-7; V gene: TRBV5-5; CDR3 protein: CASSLVAYEQYF
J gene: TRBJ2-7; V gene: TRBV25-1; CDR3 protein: CASKLDTNEQYF
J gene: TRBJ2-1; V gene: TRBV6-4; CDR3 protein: CASSRSSGHNEQFF
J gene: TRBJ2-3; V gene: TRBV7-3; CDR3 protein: CASSPGLITDTQYF
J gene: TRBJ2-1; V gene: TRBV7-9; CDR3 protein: CASSSVRRPYNEQFF
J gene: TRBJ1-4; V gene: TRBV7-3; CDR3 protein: CASSPTPGEKLFF
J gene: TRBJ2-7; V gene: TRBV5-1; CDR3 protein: CASSPVGGTSYEQYF
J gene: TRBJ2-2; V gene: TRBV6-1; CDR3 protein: CASSDRARTGELFF
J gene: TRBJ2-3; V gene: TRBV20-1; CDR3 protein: CSAKINTQYF
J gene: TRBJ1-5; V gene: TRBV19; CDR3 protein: CASKQGLNQPQHF
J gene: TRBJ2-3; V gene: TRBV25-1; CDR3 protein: CASSRTGRSTDTQYF
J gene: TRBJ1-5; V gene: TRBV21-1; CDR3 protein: CASSNMARDRGQPQHF
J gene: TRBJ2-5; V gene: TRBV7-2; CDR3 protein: CASSPGAAPRGAQYF
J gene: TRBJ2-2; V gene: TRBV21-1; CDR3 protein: CASSPWGEGTGELFF
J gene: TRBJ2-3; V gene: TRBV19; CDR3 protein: CASTTGGLSTDTQYF
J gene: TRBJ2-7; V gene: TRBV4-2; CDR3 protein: CASSPDRGRPTEQYF
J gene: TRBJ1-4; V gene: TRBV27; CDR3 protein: CASRGTGVNGKLFF
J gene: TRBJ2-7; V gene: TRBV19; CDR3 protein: CASSIGTGLYEQYF
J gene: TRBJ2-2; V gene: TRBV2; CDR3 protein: CASRTAGSNTGELFF
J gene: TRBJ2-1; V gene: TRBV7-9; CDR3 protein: CSSSPRGVGTSGRNEQFF
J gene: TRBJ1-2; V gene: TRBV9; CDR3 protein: CASSPRTGWARGYTF
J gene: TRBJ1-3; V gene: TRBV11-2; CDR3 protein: CASSLLRSSGNTIYF
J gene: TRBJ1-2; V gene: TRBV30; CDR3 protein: CAWSQDTRGIWGYTF
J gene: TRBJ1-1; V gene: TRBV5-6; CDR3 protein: CASSSGYQLNTEAFF
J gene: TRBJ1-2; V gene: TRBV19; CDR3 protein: CASSNSRNYGYTF
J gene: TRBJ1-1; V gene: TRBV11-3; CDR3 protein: CASSRGSNTEAFF
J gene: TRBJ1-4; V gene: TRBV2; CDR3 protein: CASSATGGSNEKLFF
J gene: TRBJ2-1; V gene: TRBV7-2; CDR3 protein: CASSLGDRGPYNEQFF
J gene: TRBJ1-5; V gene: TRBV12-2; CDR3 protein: CASRLGWAGEGDQPQHF
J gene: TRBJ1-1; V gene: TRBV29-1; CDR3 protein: CSVDAGTEAFF
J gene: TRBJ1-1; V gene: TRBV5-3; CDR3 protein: CARSHSSGTEAFF
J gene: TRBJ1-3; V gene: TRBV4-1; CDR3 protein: CASSQHRPTVLSSGNTIYF
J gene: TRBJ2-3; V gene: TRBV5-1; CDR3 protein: CASSLAVGGTQYF
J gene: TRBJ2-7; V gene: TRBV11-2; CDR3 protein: CASSFDRGLYEQYF
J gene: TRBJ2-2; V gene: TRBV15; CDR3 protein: CATRKYTGGNTGELFF
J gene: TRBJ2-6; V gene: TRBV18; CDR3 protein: CASSPRDRTFSGANVLTF
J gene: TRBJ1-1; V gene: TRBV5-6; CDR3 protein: CASSLRTGTLNTEAFF